The 18 T cell receptor beta chains presented below share a single source sample, sequenced in a study of OX40 agonist ivuxolimab in advanced cancers. Sequenced by immunoSEQ multiplex PCR; TCRdb stores in-frame clones only, minus some. The profile shows some 58,000 clones, 85% of them singletons. The sequenced sample was CD4+ or CD8+ T cells sorted from blood, obtained in a trial of the OX40 agonist ivuxolimab. The origin of the receptors is an adult with an advanced solid tumor such as melanoma, head and neck, liver or kidney cancer.

This sequence joins TRBV28 and TRBJ2-3; D remains unclear. This CDR3 has 12 amino acids. Trimming removed 11 bases at V and 5 bases at J, with 14 bases between. Germline values: CDR1 MDHEN, CDR2 SYDVKM. The CDR3 coding sequence is TGTGCCTCCTCCCTACCGAGAGATACGCAGTATTTT. Its protein is CASSLPRDTQYF.

The CDR3: CASSMGDRGVGTGELFF. The CDR3 nucleotides are TGTGCCAGTAGTATGGGGGACAGGGGGGTCGGCACCGGGGAGCTGTTTTTT. The chain couples TRBV19 to TRBJ2-2, with TRBD1 matching 11 bases. The CDR3 runs to 17 residues. In germline, CDR1 is LNHDA, CDR2 SQIVND (reference sequence). The J segment lost 4 bases and the V segment lost 3 bases, leaving 7 bases of the junction unmatched.

The rearrangement uses TRBV6-1 and TRBJ2-7; D is ambiguous. This CDR3 is built from 13 residues. CDR1 and CDR2 (germline): MNHNS, SASEGT. The V gene lost 7 bases and the J gene lost 3 bases, with 13 bases spanning the gap. The CDR3 region is CASNEVQNYEQYF. The CDR3 region has the DNA TGTGCCAGCAATGAGGTACAAAACTACGAGCAGTACTTC.

The rearrangement links TRBV15 to TRBJ2-5, with D tentatively TRBD1 or TRBD2 (5 bases each). Per germline, CDR1 LNHNV and CDR2 YYDKDF (reference sequence). The V end was cut by 0 bases, the J end by 5 bases, with 10 bases between. The CDR3 consists of 14 residues. CDR3 region: CATSRDPGAETQYF. The DNA of the CDR3 is TGTGCCACCAGCAGAGATCCCGGGGCGGAGACCCAGTACTTC.

Note on this clone: One junction end disagrees with the germline gene, perhaps due to a read error. The genes are TRBV28 and TRBJ2-1, with 8 bases identical to TRBD1. CDR1 and CDR2 from the germline V gene are MDHEN and SYDVKM. The CDR3 consists of 14 residues. CDR3 sequence reads: CASSSQQGDDEQLF. As DNA, the CDR3 is TGTGCCAGCAGTTCACAACAGGGGGATGATGAGCAGCTCTTC.

This chain connects TRBV7-9 to TRBJ2-1, with TRBD2 identical over 13 bases. Trimming took 5 bases from V and 10 from J; bases not matched to a gene: 8. This CDR3 is built from 15 residues. Per germline, CDR1 SEHNR and CDR2 FQNEAQ (reference sequence). CDR3 nucleotide sequence: TGTGCCAGCAGCCCGTCCGGGACTAGCGGGATAGAGCAGTTCTTC. As protein: CASSPSGTSGIEQFF.

The J gene is TRBJ2-2, the V gene TRBV4-1; no definite D call. Germline CDR1 MGHRA, CDR2 YSYEKL. The CDR3 extends over 15 amino acids. Between the trimmed V and J ends, which lost 8 bases and 1 base, there was a span of 14 bases. This chain's CDR3 is CASADWLENTGELFF. CDR3 coding DNA: TGCGCCAGCGCAGATTGGTTAGAGAACACCGGGGAGCTGTTTTTT.

The rearrangement joins TRBV28 to TRBJ1-6; D call uncertain. V was cut by 3 bases and J by 8 bases, with 5 bases left in between. The CDR3 totals 12 residues. Germline loops: CDR1 MDHEN, CDR2 SYDVKM. The CDR3 DNA reads TGTGCCAGCAGTTTCCTGGATTCACCCCTCCACTTT. Encoded protein: CASSFLDSPLHF.

The chain joins TRBV5-1 to TRBJ1-1, with D possibly being TRBD1 (5 bases). CDR3 length: 15 amino acids. V lost 0 bases, J lost 5 bases, and 14 bases lay in between. Germline CDR1 SGHRS, CDR2 YFSETQ. The CDR3 DNA sequence: TGCGCCAGCAGCTTGGTCTCCAGCGGGGGGACTGAAGCTTTCTTT. Translated, it gives CASSLVSSGGTEAFF.

This chain connects TRBV9 to TRBJ2-7, with D tentatively TRBD2 (6 bases). The CDR3 runs 14 residues. The germline V gene encodes CDR1 SGDLS and CDR2 YYNGEE. Trimming took 3 bases from V and 7 from J, leaving 17 bases between them. CDR3 protein: CASSARDSTGEQYF. The DNA of the CDR3 is TGTGCCAGCAGCGCTCGGGACTCAACGGGTGAGCAGTACTTC.

The rearrangement uses TRBV2 and TRBJ1-2; possibly TRBD1 for D (5 bases). CDR3 length: 12 amino acids. CDR1 and CDR2 from the germline V gene are SNHLY and FYNNEI. The ends were cut back, 4 bases at V and 6 bases at J, with 9 bases in the middle. CDR3 region: CASSVTRDGYTF. CDR3 bases: TGTGCCAGCAGTGTAACCAGGGATGGCTACACCTTC.

V usage is TRBV27 and J usage is TRBJ2-2; no definite D call. The germline V gene has CDR1 MNHEY and CDR2 SMNVEV (reference sequence). This CDR3 has 13 amino acids. V was pared by 2 bases and J by 7 bases, with 8 bases between. CDR3 sequence reads: CASSLRRNGELFF. The CDR3 nucleotides read TGTGCCAGCAGTTTACGTAGAAACGGGGAGCTGTTTTTT.

The chain couples TRBV7-2 to TRBJ2-3; D remains ambiguous. Germline V gene sequence: CDR1 SGHTA, CDR2 FQGNSA. The ends were cut back, 3 bases at V and 1 base at J, with 17 bases in the middle. The CDR3 contains 17 residues. The DNA of the CDR3 is TGTGCCAGCAGCTTTGTGTTGAAGGATTGGGGCACAGATACGCAGTATTTT. It encodes CASSFVLKDWGTDTQYF. Filled out from reference TRBV7-2 and TRBJ2-3, the complete variable domain reads GAGVSQSPSNKVTEKGKDVELRCDPISGHTALYWYRQSLGQGLEFLIYFQGNSAPDKSGLPSDRFSAERTGGSVSTLTIQRTQQEDSAVYLCASSFVLKDWGTDTQYFGPGTRLTVL.

V gene TRBV27 combines with J gene TRBJ2-7; possible D gene TRBD2, 6 bases. This CDR3 is 21 amino acids long. V lost 6 bases and J lost 1, with 34 bases in between. The germline V gene has CDR1 MNHEY and CDR2 SMNVEV (reference sequence). This CDR3 reads CASSKDPPLTGTAPGSYEQYF. CDR3 nucleotide sequence: TGTGCCAGCAGCAAAGATCCTCCCCTGACCGGGACTGCCCCGGGGTCCTACGAGCAGTACTTC.

The rearrangement links TRBV19 to TRBJ1-1; D gene unclear. The CDR3 consists of 13 residues. Germline-derived CDR1 and CDR2 are LNHDA and SQIVND (reference sequence). Trimming took off 6 bases at V and 1 base at J, with 9 bases between the two ends. The CDR3 sequence: CASRWTANTEAFF. For the CDR3, the DNA is TGTGCCAGTAGATGGACGGCGAACACTGAAGCTTTCTTT.

The gene calls are TRBV4-2 and TRBJ2-7; 9 nucleotides agree with TRBD2. The V gene's germline CDR1 is LGHNA and CDR2 YNFKEQ. The CDR3 is 15 residues long. Losses at the gene ends were 6 bases for V and 0 bases for J; bases not matched to a gene: 6. DNA of the CDR3: TGTGCCAGCAGTCGATTGACTAGCGGCTCCTACGAGCAGTACTTC. It is translated as CASSRLTSGSYEQYF.

The chain links TRBV11-2 to TRBJ1-4; D uncertain. CDR1 SGHAT and CDR2 FQNNGV come from the germline V gene. The CDR3 length is 11 residues. V was clipped by 0 bases and J by 8 bases, with 1 base between them. Written as DNA, the CDR3 is TGTGCCAGCAGCTTAGACGAAAAACTGTTTTTT. Translating gives CASSLDEKLFF.

V is TRBV27 and J is TRBJ2-7; 8 bases line up with TRBD1. The J segment lost 2 bases and the V segment lost 1 base, leaving 10 bases of the junction unmatched. From germline, CDR1 is MNHEY and CDR2 SMNVEV (reference sequence). The CDR3 is made up of 17 amino acids. The CDR3 region is CASSLFSPRRGPYEQYF. The CDR3 nucleotides read TGTGCCAGCAGTTTATTCTCCCCCCGCAGGGGGCCCTACGAGCAGTACTTC.